The text below deals with one T cell receptor (beta chain). What antigen it recognizes has not been identified. No clone much larger than this one lies a single base away; base qualities are absent. The donors were healthy, HIV-negative adults with no recently reported acute infections or vaccinations. Only Caucasian adults living in Nashville, Tennessee, USA were represented among the donors. Magnetic negative selection was used to enrich CD4+ T cells, after which naive cells were positively selected on CD45RA and the negative fraction became the memory subset. Blood was obtained by leukapheresis, after which PBMCs were separated by Ficoll-Histopaque density gradient centrifugation and cryopreserved in liquid nitrogen vapor phase. Analytical flow cytometry was used to check the purity and quantity of each magnetically sorted T cell population. Genomic DNA was isolated from every sorted fraction and measured by UV absorbance on a Nanodrop 2000c.

TCR CDR3 regions were amplified from genomic DNA by multiplex PCR using the deep immunoSEQ assay. Genomic DNA extracted from each cell subset was distributed evenly over all wells of several immunoSEQ 96-well plates, and each plate served as one replicate. For sorted subsets, about 200 ng genomic DNA, equal to tens of thousands of T cell genomes, was loaded into each replicate PCR. Purified libraries were quantified with a Qubit 3.0 fluorometer, sized on a Bioanalyzer 2100, and re-quantified with the KAPA Library Quantification kit. Every immunoSEQ 96-well plate was sequenced on a dedicated single-read 150-cycle Illumina NextSeq 550 flow cell. In the original analysis: Because the immunoSEQ output included only junctional sequences and no quality scores, the filtering could not be the same as the filtering used for full-length reads. Sequences were annotated with PyIR, a Python wrapper for IgBLAST v1.9, and V/J genes and CDR3 were assigned using IMGT germline references. Any read was removed if the V/J assignment was weak (E-value above 1e-6), the CDR3 was missing, or the read contained stop codons, out-of-frame junctions, or ambiguous translated residues. V3J clonotypes were defined by identical inferred V gene, J gene, and CDR3 amino acid sequence. The percentage overlap between two repertoires was calculated by dividing the number of shared unique clonotypes by the size of the smaller repertoire. Repertoire richness was assessed with RTK rarefaction, the Chao1 estimator, and Recon v2.1 estimates of unobserved clonotypes. For all TCRbeta clonotypes obtained by the gDNA method from a few donors, generation probabilities were computed with OLGA. TCRdb retrieved this table from immuneACCESS and kept in-frame rearrangements only. Not all clones are present; in checked studies, unresolved V genes account for under half, and no reason is known for the remainder. V and J calls and clone size are given by that table; D and trimming were obtained from the DNA. This sample holds roughly 1 million clones; roughly 75% were observed only once. The top ten clones comprise approximately 1.5% of the sample.

Trimmed from V: 4 bases; trimmed from J: 8 bases; junction bases lacking a gene match: 12. CDR1 and CDR2, looked up from the germline V gene, are SGHRS and YFSETQ. The CDR3 numbers 15 residues from cysteine through phenylalanine. CDR3 DNA is the only sequence kept; it has 45 bases, read in frame from the first base. These data are taken from a study of shared clonotypes between healthy human individuals (TCRdb year 2020). About the investigation overall: The cohort included three men and a couple of women between 18 and 49 years of age. Libraries were prepared and TCR repertoires were sequenced by different laboratories using diverse techniques, in order to increase sequencing depth and limit assay-specific biases. Per donor, leukapheresis produced somewhere between about 0.94 and 8.9 billion PBMCs. For each donor, CD4 naive and CD4 memory were each given three plates, CD8 naive was given two plates, and CD8 memory was given one plate. To estimate repertoire size and how much clonotype sharing occurs between individuals, the study deeply sequenced the blood TCR repertoires of several healthy adults. Overall study outcomes, separate from this receptor: Across a few donors, about 5.2% of naive CD4, 3.5% of naive CD8, around 2.5% of memory CD4, and roughly 0.41% of memory CD8 clonotypes were shared. Naive subsets generally had larger estimated clonotype richness than memory subsets. Compared with non-shared clonotypes, clonotypes shared by all four sorted-subset donors had higher generation probabilities. Even with the large sequencing depth, rarefaction of the sorted-subset datasets indicated that sequencing was incomplete. Pairwise subsampling led to the expectation that sequencing depth would affect the degree of clonotype sharing among donors. The small number of donors limited the genetic and exposure-history diversity represented. Sampling was restricted to blood, and TCR repertoires in tissues likely differ from the TCR repertoires found in blood.

Sequences were obtained from memory CD4+ T cells sorted from blood. Sample cell subset or site, as interpreted from the label and publication: CD45RA-negative fraction. The receptor comes from a man younger than 30 in good health. Recombination linked TRBV5-1 to TRBJ2-4, with 7 junctional bases fitting TRBD1. CDR3 sequence: CASSPETGLEYIQYF. Read as DNA, the sequence is TGCGCCAGCAGCCCGGAGACAGGGTTAGAGTACATTCAGTACTTC.